The next 15 T cell receptor beta chains were all read from a single sample in a study of blood T cell repertoires in COVID-19. Measured with immunoSEQ multiplex PCR; TCRdb has only the in-frame clones, and not every one. Of about 52,000 clones detected, approximately 85% appear once; the ten largest clones hold under 20%. The sequencing input was peripheral blood. The receptors shown here come from a human donor in a cohort sampled during active COVID-19.

A few counts support this clone. V is TRBV7-9 and J is TRBJ1-3, with 7 nucleotides matching TRBD1. CDR3 length equals 14 residues. Germline CDR1 is SEHNR and CDR2 is FQNEAQ (reference sequence). The V and J ends lost 6 bases and 4 bases, in that order; junction bases with no gene match: 6. CDR3 nucleotides: TGTGCCAGCAGTACGACAGGGTCCGGAAACACCATATATTTT. Its translation is CASSTTGSGNTIYF.

This chain uses TRBV9 with TRBJ2-1; 11 bases are a match to TRBD2. J lost 5 bases, V lost 4 bases, and 5 bases had no gene match. The CDR3 length is 15 residues. Germline CDR1 and CDR2: SGDLS and YYNGEE. DNA for the CDR3: TGTGCCAGCAGCTTTGAACTAGCGGGAGACAATGAGCAGTTCTTC. Its translation is CASSFELAGDNEQFF.

This clone is a singleton in its sample. The rearrangement links TRBV11-2 to TRBJ1-2; no reliable D call. Germline V gene lookup returns CDR1 SGHAT and CDR2 FQNNGV. The CDR3 is 13 residues long. V was pared by 5 bases and J by 6 bases, with 13 bases between. DNA for the CDR3: TGTGCCAGCAGCCTCGCCTCGGGGAATGGCTACACCTTC. It is translated as CASSLASGNGYTF.

V usage is TRBV6-5 and J usage is TRBJ1-4; 7 bases match TRBD1. J lost 3 bases, V lost 7 bases, and 5 bases had no gene match. The CDR3 consists of 14 residues. Germline-derived CDR1 and CDR2 are MNHEY and SVGAGI. The CDR3, as DNA: TGTGCCAGCATCCCAGGGGGTCCTAATGAAAAACTGTTTTTT. Amino acids: CASIPGGPNEKLFF.

The chain uses TRBV5-8 and TRBJ2-4; D may be TRBD1 (6 bases). V shed 0 bases and J shed 0 bases, with 13 bases lying between them. Germline-derived CDR1 and CDR2 are SGHTS and YDEGEE. The CDR3 covers 17 residues. The CDR3 sequence is CASSLELGGLAKNIQYF. The DNA of the CDR3 is TGTGCCAGCAGCTTGGAGCTAGGGGGTTTAGCCAAAAACATTCAGTACTTC. The whole variable domain, filled in from reference TRBV5-8 and TRBJ2-4, reads EAGVTQSPTHLIKTRGQQATLRCSPISGHTSVYWYQQALGLGLQFLLWYDEGEERNRGNFPPRFSGRQFPNYSSELNVNALELEDSALYLCASSLELGGLAKNIQYFGAGTRLSVL.

The chain joins TRBV18 to TRBJ2-2, with TRBD2 matching 7 bases. Germline V gives CDR1 KGHSH, CDR2 LQKENI. With 3 bases clipped from V and 6 bases from J, the junction kept 10 bases outside the gene matches. The CDR3 is made up of 16 amino acids. DNA of the CDR3: TGTGCCAGCTCACCGTTAGCGGGTTTTCGACCCGGGGAGCTGTTTTTT. Amino acid sequence: CASSPLAGFRPGELFF.

The chain recombines TRBV29-1 with TRBJ2-5; TRBD1 might be the D (5 bases). V was pared by 1 base and J by 5 bases, with 14 bases between. Germline loops: CDR1 SQVTM, CDR2 ANQGSEA. This CDR3 comprises 14 residues. CDR3 in DNA: TGCAGCGTTGAAGCCCAGGGCGCCGGCGAGACCCAGTACTTC. This codes for CSVEAQGAGETQYF.

The rearrangement links TRBV2 to TRBJ2-7, with TRBD2 matching over 8 bases. V gave up 5 bases and J gave up 0 bases; unmatched junction bases: 9. This CDR3 has 16 amino acids. Germline V gene lookup returns CDR1 SNHLY and CDR2 FYNNEI. CDR3 protein: CASSQGLAANSYEQYF. In DNA form, the CDR3 reads TGTGCCAGCAGTCAAGGACTAGCCGCGAACTCCTACGAGCAGTACTTC. Full variable domain (missing parts from reference TRBV2 and TRBJ2-7): EPEVTQTPSHQVTQMGQEVILRCVPISNHLYFYWYRQILGQKVEFLVSFYNNEISEKSEIFDDQFSVERPDGSNFTLKIRSTKLEDSAMYFCASSQGLAANSYEQYFGPGTRLTVT.

V usage is TRBV14 and J usage is TRBJ2-2; D possibly corresponds to TRBD2 (5 bases). The CDR3 loop spans 17 amino acids. Germline values: CDR1 SGHDN, CDR2 FVKESK. Trimming stripped 0 bases from V and 4 bases from J, with 15 bases between. The chain's CDR3 is CASSQDQLRGSTGELFF. Written as DNA, the CDR3 is TGTGCCAGCAGCCAAGATCAGCTCCGGGGTTCCACCGGGGAGCTGTTTTTT.

The genes are TRBV5-1 and TRBJ2-7; 8 bases are shared with TRBD2. J lost 0 bases, V lost 4 bases, and 3 bases had no gene match. This CDR3 is built from 14 residues. Germline V lookup: CDR1 SGHRS, CDR2 YFSETQ. The CDR3, as DNA: TGCGCCAGCAGCCGTAGCGGGGCCTCCTACGAGCAGTACTTC. Encoded protein: CASSRSGASYEQYF.

The chain combines TRBV6-5 with TRBJ1-4; D is uncertain. The germline gives CDR1 MNHEY, CDR2 SVGAGI. V was pared by 5 bases and J by 8 bases, with 15 bases between. The CDR3 runs 14 residues. The CDR3 nucleotides read TGTGCCAGCAGTCCAGAGGGCATAAGGGAAAAACTGTTTTTT. Its translation: CASSPEGIREKLFF.

The rearrangement uses TRBV28 and TRBJ2-7; D is perhaps TRBD1 (5 bases). Looked up from germline, CDR1 is MDHEN and CDR2 is SYDVKM. V dropped 1 base and J dropped 2 bases, with 15 bases sitting between them. The CDR3 covers 16 residues. The CDR3 region has the DNA TGTGCCAGCAGTTTATCGGGCGCGGCAGGGACCTACGAGCAGTACTTC. This sequence encodes CASSLSGAAGTYEQYF.

The rearrangement joins TRBV4-2 to TRBJ1-5; D uncertain. The CDR3 has 14 amino acids. Germline V gene lookup returns CDR1 LGHNA and CDR2 YNFKEQ. The V gene lost 4 bases and the J gene lost 6 bases, with 13 bases spanning the gap. Written as DNA, the CDR3 is TGTGCCAGCAGCCCAATTGGCGGTATTCAGCCCCAGCATTTT. It encodes CASSPIGGIQPQHF.

The rearrangement joins TRBV5-1 to TRBJ2-5; 8 nucleotides agree with TRBD2. CDR1 and CDR2 from the germline V gene are SGHRS and YFSETQ. This CDR3 region has 16 residues. The V gene end was trimmed by 5 bases and the J gene end by 3 bases; junction bases not matched to a gene: 12. This chain's CDR3 is CASRSYGGALEETQYF. CDR3 DNA sequence: TGCGCCAGCAGATCTTACGGGGGGGCGCTGGAAGAGACCCAGTACTTC.

The chain combines TRBV5-1 with TRBJ1-2, with D maybe TRBD1 (5 bases). The CDR3 runs 15 residues. Germline V lookup: CDR1 SGHRS, CDR2 YFSETQ. Trimming removed 0 bases from V and 4 bases from J, with 13 bases in between. This chain's CDR3 is CASSLVVRDPYGYTF. The CDR3 region has the DNA TGCGCCAGCAGCTTGGTTGTCAGGGATCCCTATGGCTACACCTTC.